The entry below gives a single T cell receptor beta chain sequence along with its context. A read error may account for a junction end that differs from germline. The data derive from a study of lymphopenia after photon versus proton radiotherapy. The assay was immunoSEQ multiplex PCR, and TCRdb's table has in-frame clones only and misses some. The table includes about 39,000 clones, 92% detected once. The CDR3 consists of 14 residues. The germline gives CDR1 ENHRY, CDR2 SYGVKD. The chain links TRBV10-3 to TRBJ1-1, with D hard to call. The clonotype comes from a man aged 55 to 70 with cholangiocarcinoma. Specimen: peripheral blood, collected from a patient treated with photon-based radiotherapy. The CDR3 spells CAVSELSNYPEAFF. Written as DNA, the CDR3 is TGTGCCGTCAGTGAGTTGTCCAATTATCCTGAAGCTTTCTTT.